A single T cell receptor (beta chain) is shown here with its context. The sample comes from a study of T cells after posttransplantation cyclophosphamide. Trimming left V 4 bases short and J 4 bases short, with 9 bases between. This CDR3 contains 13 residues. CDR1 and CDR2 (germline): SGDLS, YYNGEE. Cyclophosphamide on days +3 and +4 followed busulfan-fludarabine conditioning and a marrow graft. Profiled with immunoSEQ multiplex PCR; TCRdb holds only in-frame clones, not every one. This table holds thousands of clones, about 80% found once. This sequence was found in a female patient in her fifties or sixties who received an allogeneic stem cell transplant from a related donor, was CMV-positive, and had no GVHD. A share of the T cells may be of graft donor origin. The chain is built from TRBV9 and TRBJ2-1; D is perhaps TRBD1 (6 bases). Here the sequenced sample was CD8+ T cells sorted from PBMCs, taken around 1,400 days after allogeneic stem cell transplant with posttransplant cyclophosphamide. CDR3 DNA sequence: TGTGCCAGCAGCAAGGACAGTTACAATGAGCAGTTCTTC. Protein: CASSKDSYNEQFF.